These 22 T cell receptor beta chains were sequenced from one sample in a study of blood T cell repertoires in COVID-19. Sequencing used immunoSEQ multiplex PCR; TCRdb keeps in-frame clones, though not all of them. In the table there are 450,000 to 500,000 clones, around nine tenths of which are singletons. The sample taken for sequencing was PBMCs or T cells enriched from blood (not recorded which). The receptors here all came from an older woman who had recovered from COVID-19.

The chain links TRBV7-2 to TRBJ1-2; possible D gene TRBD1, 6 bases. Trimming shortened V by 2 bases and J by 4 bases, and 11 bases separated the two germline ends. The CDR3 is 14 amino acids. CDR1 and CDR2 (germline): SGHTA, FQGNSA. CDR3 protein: CASSLLGTSYGYTF. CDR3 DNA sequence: TGTGCCAGCAGCTTACTCGGGACATCCTATGGCTACACCTTC.

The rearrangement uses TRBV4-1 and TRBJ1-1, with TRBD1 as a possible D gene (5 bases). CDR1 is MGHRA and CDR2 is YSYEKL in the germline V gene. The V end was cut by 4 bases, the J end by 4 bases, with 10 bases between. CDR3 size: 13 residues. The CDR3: CASSPGGITEAFF. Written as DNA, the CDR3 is TGCGCCAGCAGCCCGGGGGGGATCACTGAAGCTTTCTTT.

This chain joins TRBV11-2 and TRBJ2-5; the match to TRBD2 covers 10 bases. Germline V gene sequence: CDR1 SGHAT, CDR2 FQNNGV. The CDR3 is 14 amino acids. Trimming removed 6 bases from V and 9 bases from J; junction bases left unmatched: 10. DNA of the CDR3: TGTGCCAGCAGGAAAGCGGGGGGGAGTGGGGCCCAGTACTTC. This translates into CASRKAGGSGAQYF. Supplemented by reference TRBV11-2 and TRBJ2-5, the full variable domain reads EAGVAQSPRYKIIEKRQSVAFWCNPISGHATLYWYQQILGQGPKLLIQFQNNGVVDDSQLPKDRFSAERLKGVDSTLKIQPAKLEDSAVYLCASRKAGGSGAQYFGPGTRLLVL.

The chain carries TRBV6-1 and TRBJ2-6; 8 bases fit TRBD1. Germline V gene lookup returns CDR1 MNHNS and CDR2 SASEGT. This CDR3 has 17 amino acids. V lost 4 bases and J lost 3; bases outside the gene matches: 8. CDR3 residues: CASSAAGGASGANVLTF. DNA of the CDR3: TGTGCCAGCAGTGCGGCAGGGGGCGCGAGTGGGGCCAACGTCCTGACTTTC.

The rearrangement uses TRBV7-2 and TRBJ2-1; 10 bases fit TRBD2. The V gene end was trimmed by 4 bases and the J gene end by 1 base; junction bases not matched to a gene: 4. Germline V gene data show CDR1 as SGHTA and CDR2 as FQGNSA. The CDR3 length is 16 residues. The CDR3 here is CASSSSGGVSYNEQFF. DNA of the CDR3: TGTGCCAGCAGCTCGAGCGGGGGGGTTTCCTACAATGAGCAGTTCTTC.

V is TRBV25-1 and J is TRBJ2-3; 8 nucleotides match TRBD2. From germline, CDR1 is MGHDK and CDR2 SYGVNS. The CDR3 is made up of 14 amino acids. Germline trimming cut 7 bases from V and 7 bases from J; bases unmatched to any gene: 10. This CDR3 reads CASTLGGGRNTQYF. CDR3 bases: TGTGCCAGCACCCTCGGCGGGGGGAGAAATACGCAGTATTTT. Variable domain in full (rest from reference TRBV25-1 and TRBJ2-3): EADIYQTPRYLVIGTGKKITLECSQTMGHDKMYWYQQDPGMELHLIHYSYGVNSTEKGDLSSESTVSRIRTEHFPLTLESARPSHTSQYLCASTLGGGRNTQYFGPGTRLTVL.

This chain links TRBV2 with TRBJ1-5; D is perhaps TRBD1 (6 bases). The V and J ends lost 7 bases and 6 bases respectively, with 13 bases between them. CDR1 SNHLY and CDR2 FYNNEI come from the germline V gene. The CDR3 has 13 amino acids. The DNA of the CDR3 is TGTGCCAGCAAGGAACAGGGCGGTCAGCCCCAGCATTTT. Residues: CASKEQGGQPQHF.

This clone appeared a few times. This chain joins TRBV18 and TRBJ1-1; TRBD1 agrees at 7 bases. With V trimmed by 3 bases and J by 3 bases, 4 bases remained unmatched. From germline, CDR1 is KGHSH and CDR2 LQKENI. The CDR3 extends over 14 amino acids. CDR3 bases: TGTGCCAGCTCACCGACCAGGGGGGACACTGAAGCTTTCTTT. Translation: CASSPTRGDTEAFF.

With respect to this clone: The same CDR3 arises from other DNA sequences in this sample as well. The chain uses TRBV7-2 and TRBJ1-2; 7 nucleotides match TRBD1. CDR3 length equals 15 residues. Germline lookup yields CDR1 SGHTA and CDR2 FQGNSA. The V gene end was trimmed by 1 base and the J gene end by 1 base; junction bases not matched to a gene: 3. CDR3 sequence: CASSLDRGRNYGYTF. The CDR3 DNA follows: TGTGCCAGCAGCTTAGATAGGGGGCGTAACTATGGCTACACCTTC.

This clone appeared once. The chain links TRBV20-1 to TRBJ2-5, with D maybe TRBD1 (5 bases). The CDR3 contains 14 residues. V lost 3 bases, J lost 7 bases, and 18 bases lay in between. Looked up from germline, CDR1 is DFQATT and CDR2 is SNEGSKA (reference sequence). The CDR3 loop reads CSASKVSARGTQYF. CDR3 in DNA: TGCAGTGCTAGTAAGGTATCTGCAAGGGGGACCCAGTACTTC.

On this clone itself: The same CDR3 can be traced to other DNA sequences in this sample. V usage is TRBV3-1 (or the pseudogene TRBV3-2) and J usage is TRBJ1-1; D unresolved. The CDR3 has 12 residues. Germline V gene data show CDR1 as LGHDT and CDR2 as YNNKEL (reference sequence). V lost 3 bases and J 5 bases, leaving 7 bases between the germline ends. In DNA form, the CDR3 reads TGTGCCAGCAGCCAGGGGAGGACTGAAGCTTTCTTT. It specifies CASSQGRTEAFF.

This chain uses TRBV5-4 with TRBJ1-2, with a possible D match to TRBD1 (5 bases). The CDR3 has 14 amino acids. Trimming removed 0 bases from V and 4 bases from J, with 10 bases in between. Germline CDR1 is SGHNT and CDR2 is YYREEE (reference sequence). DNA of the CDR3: TGTGCCAGCAGCTTGGCCGGGGGACGCTATGGCTACACCTTC. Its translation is CASSLAGGRYGYTF.

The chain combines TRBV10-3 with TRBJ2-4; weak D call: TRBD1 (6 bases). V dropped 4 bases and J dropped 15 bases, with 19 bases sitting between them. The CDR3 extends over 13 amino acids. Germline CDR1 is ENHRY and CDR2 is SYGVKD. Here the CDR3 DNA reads TGTGCCATCAGTGCCCAACAGGGAACCTTAGGGTACTTC. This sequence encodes CAISAQQGTLGYF.

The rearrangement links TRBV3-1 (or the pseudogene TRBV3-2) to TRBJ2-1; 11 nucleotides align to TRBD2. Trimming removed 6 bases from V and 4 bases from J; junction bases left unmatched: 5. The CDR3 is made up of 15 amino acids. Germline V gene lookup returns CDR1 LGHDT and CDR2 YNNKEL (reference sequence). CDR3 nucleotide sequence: TGTGCCAGCAGGCATACTAGCGGGAGTTACAATGAGCAGTTCTTC. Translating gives CASRHTSGSYNEQFF.

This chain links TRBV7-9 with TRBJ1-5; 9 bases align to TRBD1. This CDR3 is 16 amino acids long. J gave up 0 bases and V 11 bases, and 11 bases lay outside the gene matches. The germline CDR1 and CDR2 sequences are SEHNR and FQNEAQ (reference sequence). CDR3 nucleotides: TGTGCCGCGGGGACAGGGCGCTCTCCTAGCAATCAGCCCCAGCATTTT. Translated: CAAGTGRSPSNQPQHF.

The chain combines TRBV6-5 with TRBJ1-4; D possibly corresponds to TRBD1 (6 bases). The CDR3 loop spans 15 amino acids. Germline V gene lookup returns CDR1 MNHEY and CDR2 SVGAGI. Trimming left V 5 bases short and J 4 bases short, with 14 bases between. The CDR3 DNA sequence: TGTGCCAGCAGTCGTACAGGGACCCTTAATGAAAAACTGTTTTTT. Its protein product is CASSRTGTLNEKLFF.

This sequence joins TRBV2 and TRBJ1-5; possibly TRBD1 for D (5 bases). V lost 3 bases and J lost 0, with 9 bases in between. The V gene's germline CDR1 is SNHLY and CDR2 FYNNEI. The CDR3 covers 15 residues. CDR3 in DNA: TGTGCCAGCAGTGATTGGGGGGGTAGCAATCAGCCCCAGCATTTT. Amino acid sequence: CASSDWGGSNQPQHF.

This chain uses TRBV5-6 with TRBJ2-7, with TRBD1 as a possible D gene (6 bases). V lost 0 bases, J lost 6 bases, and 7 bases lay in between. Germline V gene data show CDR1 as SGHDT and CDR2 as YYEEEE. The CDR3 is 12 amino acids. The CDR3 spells CASSLATGEQYV. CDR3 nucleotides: TGTGCCAGCAGCTTGGCGACAGGCGAGCAGTACGTC.

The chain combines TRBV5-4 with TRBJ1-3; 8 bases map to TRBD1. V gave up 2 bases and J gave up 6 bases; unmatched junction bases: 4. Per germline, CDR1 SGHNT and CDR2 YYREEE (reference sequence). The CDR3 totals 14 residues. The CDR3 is CASSFQGAENTIYF. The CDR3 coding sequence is TGTGCCAGCAGCTTTCAGGGGGCTGAAAACACCATATATTTT.

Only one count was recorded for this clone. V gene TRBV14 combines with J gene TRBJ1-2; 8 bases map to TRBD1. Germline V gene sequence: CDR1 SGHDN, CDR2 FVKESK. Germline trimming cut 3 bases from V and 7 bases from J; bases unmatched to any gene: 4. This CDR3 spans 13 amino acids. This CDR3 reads CASSQTGVGGYTF. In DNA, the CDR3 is TGTGCCAGCAGCCAGACAGGGGTTGGTGGCTACACCTTC.

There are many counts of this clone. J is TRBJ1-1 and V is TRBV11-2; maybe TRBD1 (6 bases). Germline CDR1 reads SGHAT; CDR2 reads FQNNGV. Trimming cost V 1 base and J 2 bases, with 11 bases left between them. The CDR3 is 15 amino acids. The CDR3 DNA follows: TGTGCCAGCAGCTTAGGCGGACAGACAAACACTGAAGCTTTCTTT. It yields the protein CASSLGGQTNTEAFF. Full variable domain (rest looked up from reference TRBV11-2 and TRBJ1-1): EAGVAQSPRYKIIEKRQSVAFWCNPISGHATLYWYQQILGQGPKLLIQFQNNGVVDDSQLPKDRFSAERLKGVDSTLKIQPAKLEDSAVYLCASSLGGQTNTEAFFGQGTRLTVV.

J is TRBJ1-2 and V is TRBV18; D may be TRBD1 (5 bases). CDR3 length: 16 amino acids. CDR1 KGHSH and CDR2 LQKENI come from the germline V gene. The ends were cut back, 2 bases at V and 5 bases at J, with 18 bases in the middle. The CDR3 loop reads CASSPIQGYVRYGYTF. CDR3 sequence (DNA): TGTGCCAGCTCACCAATTCAGGGATACGTTCGTTATGGCTACACCTTC.